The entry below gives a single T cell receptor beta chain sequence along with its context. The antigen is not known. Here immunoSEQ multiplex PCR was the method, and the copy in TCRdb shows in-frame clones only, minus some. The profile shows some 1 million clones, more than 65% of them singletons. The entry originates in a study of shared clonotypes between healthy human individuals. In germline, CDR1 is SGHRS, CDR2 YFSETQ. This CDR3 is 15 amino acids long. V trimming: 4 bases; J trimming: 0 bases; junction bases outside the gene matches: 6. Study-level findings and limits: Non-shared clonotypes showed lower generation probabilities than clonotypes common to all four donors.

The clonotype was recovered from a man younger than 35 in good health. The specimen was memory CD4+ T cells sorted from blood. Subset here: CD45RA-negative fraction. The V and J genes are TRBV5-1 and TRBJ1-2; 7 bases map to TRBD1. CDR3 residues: CASSHNRGANYGYTF. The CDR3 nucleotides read TGCGCCAGCAGCCATAACAGGGGAGCTAACTATGGCTACACCTTC.